This T cell receptor beta chain was identified in a study of blood T cell repertoires in COVID-19 (dated by TCRdb to 2019 to 2021). Background on the whole study: Samples from collaborators originated in the United States, Italy and Spain and spanned both the acute and convalescent phases of COVID-19. The material from the prospective study consisted of cDNA or gDNA derived from T cells, B-cell-depleted T cells, or PBMCs. The dataset comprised deeply sampled blood TCRbeta repertoires from subjects exposed to, actively infected with, or recovered from COVID-19. A freely available public database, intended as a resource for researchers studying the immune response to SARS-CoV-2, is where the repertoires were released. The samples were drawn from the first 160 participants of the ongoing ImmuneRACE study and from more than 1,000 subjects provided by 6 global collaborators. The sample metadata nearly always contained a de-identified subject ID, COVID-19 status, age in years and sex. HLA class I and class II types, where available, came from metadata supplied by the sample provider rather than from assay-based typing. Paper-wide results and their limitations: The quantity of clinical and demographic metadata differed by source and by participant and was supplied without curation.

The collaborating institutions used their own protocols to collect whole blood in K2EDTA tubes. For TCRbeta analysis, collaborator samples were shipped as frozen whole blood, as isolated PBMCs, or as DNA extracted from either sample type. The immunoSEQ Assay, a bias-controlled multiplex PCR, was used to amplify TCRbeta CDR3 regions from genomic DNA. As for the original processing: Within the assay, amplification of reference gene primers was used to estimate how many nucleated cells each sample contained. Sequence reads were collapsed and filtered to measure the absolute abundance of every unique TCRbeta CDR3 rearrangement. For each sample, productive Simpson clonality was calculated by taking the square root of Simpson's diversity index across productive rearrangements. As stored in TCRdb, this immuneACCESS dataset retains in-frame rearrangements with V and J assigned. A fraction of the clones does not appear; measured against another copy, unresolved V genes explain less than half of the discrepancy, and the remainder lacks a known reason. Clone size and V and J calls were adopted from that table, with D and trimming inferred from the DNA. In this sample the table shows 45,000 to 55,000 clones, 80% to 90% of which occur a single time. The ten largest clones represent 3.5% of the sample.

On this clone: Its binding antigen is unknown. No much larger clonotype is one base removed from it; base qualities were not supplied.

The CDR3 covers 14 residues, taking in both the cysteine and the phenylalanine. Of all the DNA, just the CDR3 is kept, 42 bases in frame from base 1. From V the trimming removes 5 bases and from J it removes 4 bases, while the gene matches leave 8 bases of the junction unaccounted for. Based on the germline V gene, the CDR1 and CDR2 sequences are SGHTA and FQGNSA. The clonotype comes from a human donor in a cohort sampled during active COVID-19. The V and J segments used are TRBV7-2 and TRBJ2-7, with TRBD1 matching 7 junction bases. Material: peripheral blood. CDR3 sequence: CASSPPGQRYEQYF. The DNA is TGTGCCAGCAGCCCTCCGGGACAGAGATACGAGCAGTACTTC.